These 13 T cell receptor beta chains originate from one sample sequenced in a study of beta chain features in type 1 diabetes. Reverse transcribing all isolated RNA meant expressed TCRB transcripts were sequenced. Here immunoSEQ multiplex PCR was the method, and the copy in TCRdb shows in-frame clones only, minus some. The profile shows under 800,000 clones, around 15% of them singletons. Sequenced sample: naive CD4+ T cells from blood. The receptors derive from a man aged 18 to 30 in good health.

The J gene is TRBJ2-2, the V gene TRBV6-5; D may be TRBD1 (5 bases). V gave up 5 bases and J gave up 3 bases, with 10 bases separating them. Per the germline V gene, CDR1 is MNHEY and CDR2 is SVGAGI. The CDR3 is made up of 14 amino acids. The CDR3 sequence: CASSDQQDTGELFF. CDR3 sequence (DNA): TGTGCCAGCAGTGACCAACAGGACACCGGGGAGCTGTTTTTT.

The table lists this clone with a few counts. V is TRBV7-2 and J is TRBJ2-7; 10 bases are a match to TRBD2. The germline CDR1 and CDR2 sequences are SGHTA and FQGNSA. The CDR3 runs to 14 residues. The J segment lost 3 bases and the V segment lost 5 bases, leaving 4 bases of the junction unmatched. Written as DNA, the CDR3 is TGTGCCAGCAGCGGAGCGGGAGGGAACTACGAGCAGTACTTC. Its protein product is CASSGAGGNYEQYF.

The sample holds a few counts of this clone. The rearrangement uses TRBV9 and TRBJ2-3; D might be TRBD2 (6 bases). Trimming removed 0 bases from V and 3 bases from J, with 17 bases in between. The CDR3 runs to 17 residues. Germline-derived CDR1 and CDR2 are SGDLS and YYNGEE. Here the CDR3 DNA reads TGTGCCAGCAGCGTAGCCCCTGCAGCGGGCGGTACAGATACGCAGTATTTT. Its translation is CASSVAPAAGGTDTQYF.

This chain connects TRBV7-2 to TRBJ1-1, with 7 bases matching TRBD1. V lost 5 bases, J lost 1 base, and 7 bases stayed unmatched. The CDR3 has 15 amino acids. From germline, CDR1 is SGHTA and CDR2 FQGNSA. CDR3 sequence reads: CASSTWDSWNTEAFF. Here the CDR3 DNA reads TGTGCCAGCAGCACCTGGGACAGTTGGAACACTGAAGCTTTCTTT.

There are a few counts of this clone. The chain is built from TRBV5-4 and TRBJ2-7, with 8 bases aligning to TRBD2. With 4 bases clipped from V and 0 bases from J, the junction kept 18 bases outside the gene matches. The CDR3 is 19 amino acids. The V gene's germline CDR1 is SGHNT and CDR2 YYREEE (reference sequence). The CDR3 loop is CASSGPGLAGYRSSYEQYF. The CDR3 DNA reads TGTGCCAGCAGCGGCCCCGGGCTAGCGGGTTATAGGAGCTCCTACGAGCAGTACTTC.

This clone was detected a few times. The chain couples TRBV5-1 to TRBJ2-5; TRBD1 is a possible D gene (6 bases). The V and J ends lost 2 bases and 5 bases respectively, with 19 bases between them. The CDR3 is made up of 16 amino acids. CDR1 is SGHRS and CDR2 is YFSETQ in the germline V gene. DNA of the CDR3: TGCGCCAGCAGCTTTACAGGGTATGGCTCGACGGAGACCCAGTACTTC. Residues: CASSFTGYGSTETQYF.

V and J are TRBV9 and TRBJ2-5, with TRBD2 matching over 11 bases. CDR1 and CDR2 from the germline V gene are SGDLS and YYNGEE. The junction had 8 bases not matched to a gene; V was cut back by 2 bases and J by 5 bases. CDR3 length equals 16 residues. The CDR3 DNA is TGTGCCAGCAGCGTTACTCCTAGCGGGAGGTTGGAGACCCAGTACTTC. Translation: CASSVTPSGRLETQYF. Complete variable domain (other parts from reference TRBV9 and TRBJ2-5): DSGVTQTPKHLITATGQRVTLRCSPRSGDLSVYWYQQSLDQGLQFLIQYYNGEERAKGNILERFSAQQFPDLHSELNLSSLELGDSALYFCASSVTPSGRLETQYFGPGTRLLVL.

This clone turned up a few times. J is TRBJ2-2 and V is TRBV4-3; no definite D call. CDR1 and CDR2 (germline): LGHNA, YSLEER. Trimming stripped 4 bases from V and 7 bases from J, with 22 bases between. The CDR3 is 17 amino acids. The CDR3 here is CASSPQAPTSTLGELFF. CDR3 sequence (DNA): TGCGCCAGCAGCCCCCAGGCCCCAACCTCGACGCTCGGGGAGCTGTTTTTT.

This clone came up a few times. This chain links TRBV18 with TRBJ2-4; TRBD1 aligns across 8 bases. The CDR3 spans 14 residues. Germline CDR1 is KGHSH and CDR2 is LQKENI. The J segment lost 4 bases and the V segment lost 3 bases, leaving 2 bases of the junction unmatched. CDR3 in DNA: TGTGCCAGCTCACCCGGACAGGGTAAAAACATTCAGTACTTC. Its protein is CASSPGQGKNIQYF.

V and J are TRBV4-2 and TRBJ1-1, with 9 bases fitting TRBD1. The CDR3 spans 17 residues. Germline CDR1 is LGHNA and CDR2 is YNFKEQ. V shed 4 bases and J 0 bases; nucleotides not matched to a gene: 9. CDR3: CASSLSSGQGMNTEAFF. CDR3 in DNA: TGTGCCAGCAGCCTCTCGTCGGGACAGGGAATGAACACTGAAGCTTTCTTT.

The table lists this clone with a few counts. This sequence joins TRBV28 and TRBJ2-2; 9 bases align to TRBD1. CDR3 size: 17 residues. V shed 6 bases, J shed 5 bases, and the junction held 13 bases outside the gene matches. Germline assignment: CDR1 MDHEN and CDR2 SYDVKM. The CDR3 spells CASRPGQGIELTGELFF. DNA of the CDR3: TGTGCCAGCAGGCCTGGACAGGGGATAGAGCTTACCGGGGAGCTGTTTTTT.

The rearrangement uses TRBV19 and TRBJ2-1; D is unclear. This CDR3 is built from 16 residues. CDR1 LNHDA and CDR2 SQIVND come from the germline V gene (reference sequence). V lost 6 bases to trimming and J lost 0 bases, with 15 bases between them. CDR3 DNA sequence: TGTGCCAGTAGGAGAGGAGTCCTTAGCTCCTACAATGAGCAGTTCTTC. Translating it yields CASRRGVLSSYNEQFF.

V usage is TRBV23-1 and J usage is TRBJ1-1, with D perhaps matching TRBD1 (5 bases). TRBV23-1 is an ORF; its function is uncertain. The CDR3 spans 16 residues. Trimming took 7 bases from V and 0 from J, leaving 18 bases between them. In nucleotides, the CDR3 is TGCGCCAGCACACAACGGGGGTGGGGCATGAACACTGAAGCTTTCTTT. Translating it yields CASTQRGWGMNTEAFF.